The TCR beta chain under discussion was sequenced for a study of blood T cell repertoires in COVID-19. Overall study: Sources were T cells, B-cell-depleted T cells, or PBMCs; the material itself was cDNA or gDNA.

CDR3 length: 15 residues. The V end lost 4 bases, the J end lost 6 bases, and 19 bases lay between the germline ends. Germline V lookup: CDR1 GTSNPN, CDR2 SVGIG (reference sequence). Here immunoSEQ multiplex PCR was the method, and the copy in TCRdb shows in-frame clones only, minus some. The data show around 100,000 clones, 85% seen once. The chain is built from TRBV30 and TRBJ1-5, with D maybe TRBD1 (5 bases). This sequence originates from a man between 40 and 49 years old with acute or convalescent COVID-19. The material sequenced was peripheral blood. The CDR3, as DNA: TGTGCCTGGACCCCTCCCGGGACGGGGGGTCAGCCCCAGCATTTT. Protein sequence: CAWTPPGTGGQPQHF.